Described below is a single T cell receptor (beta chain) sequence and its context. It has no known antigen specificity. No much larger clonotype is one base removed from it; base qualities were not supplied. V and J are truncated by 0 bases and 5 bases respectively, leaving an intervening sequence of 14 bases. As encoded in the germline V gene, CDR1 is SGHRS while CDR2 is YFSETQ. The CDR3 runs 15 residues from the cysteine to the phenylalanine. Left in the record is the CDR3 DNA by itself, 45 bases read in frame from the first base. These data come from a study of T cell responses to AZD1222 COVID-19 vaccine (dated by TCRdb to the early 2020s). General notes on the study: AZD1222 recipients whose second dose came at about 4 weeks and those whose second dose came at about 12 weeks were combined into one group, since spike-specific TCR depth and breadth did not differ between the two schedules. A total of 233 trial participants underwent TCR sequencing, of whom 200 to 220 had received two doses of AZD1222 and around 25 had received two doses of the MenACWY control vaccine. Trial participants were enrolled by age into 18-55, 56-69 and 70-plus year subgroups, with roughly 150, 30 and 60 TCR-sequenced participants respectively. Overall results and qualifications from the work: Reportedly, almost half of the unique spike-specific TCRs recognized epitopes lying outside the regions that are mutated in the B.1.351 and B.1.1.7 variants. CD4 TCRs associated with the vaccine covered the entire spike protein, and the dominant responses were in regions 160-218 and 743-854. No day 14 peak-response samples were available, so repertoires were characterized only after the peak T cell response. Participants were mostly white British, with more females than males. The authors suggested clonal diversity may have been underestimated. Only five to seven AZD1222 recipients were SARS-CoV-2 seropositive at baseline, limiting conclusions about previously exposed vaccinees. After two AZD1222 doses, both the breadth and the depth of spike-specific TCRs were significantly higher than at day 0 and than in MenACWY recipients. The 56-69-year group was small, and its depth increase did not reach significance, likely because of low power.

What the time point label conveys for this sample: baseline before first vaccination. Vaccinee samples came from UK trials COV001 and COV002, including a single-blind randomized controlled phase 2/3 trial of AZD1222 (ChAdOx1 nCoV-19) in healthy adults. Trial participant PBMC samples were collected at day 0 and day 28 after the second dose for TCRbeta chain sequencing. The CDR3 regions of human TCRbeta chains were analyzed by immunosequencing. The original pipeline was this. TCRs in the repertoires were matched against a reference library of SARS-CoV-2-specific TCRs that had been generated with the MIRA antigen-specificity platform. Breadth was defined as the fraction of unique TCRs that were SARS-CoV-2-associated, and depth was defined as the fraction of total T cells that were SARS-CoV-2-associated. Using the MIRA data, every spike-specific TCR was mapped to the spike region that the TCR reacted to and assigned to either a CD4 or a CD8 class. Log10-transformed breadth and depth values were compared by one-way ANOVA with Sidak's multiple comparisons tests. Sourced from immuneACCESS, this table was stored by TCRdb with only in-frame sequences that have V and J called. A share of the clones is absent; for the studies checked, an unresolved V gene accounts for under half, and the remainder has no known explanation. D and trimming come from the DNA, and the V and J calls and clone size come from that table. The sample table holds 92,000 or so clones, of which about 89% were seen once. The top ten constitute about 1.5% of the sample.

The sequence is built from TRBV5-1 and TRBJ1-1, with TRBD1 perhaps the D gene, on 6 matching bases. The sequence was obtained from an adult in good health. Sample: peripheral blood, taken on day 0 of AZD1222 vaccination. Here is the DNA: TGCGCCAGCAGCTTGGCGACTACAGGGATAACTGAAGCTTTCTTT. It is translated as CASSLATTGITEAFF.